The 26 T cell receptor beta chains below come from one sample, sequenced in a study of T cells in Graves' hyperthyroidism and ophthalmopathy. Amplification yielded TCR beta CDR3 regions, with RNA transcripts as the source. HTBI primers were employed in a first-round RT-PCR of the TCR CDR3. TCRdb passed the multiplex PCR reads through MiXCR, listing each CDR3 protein once. The data show roughly 400,000 distinct CDR3 sequences, over 13% seen once. The sequenced sample consisted of blood. All receptors come from a man between 50 and 59 years old with Graves' ophthalmopathy.

This clonotype was seen repeatedly, ten times or more. V usage is TRBV28 and J usage is TRBJ2-1; TRBD2 matches at 11 bases. The CDR3 is made up of 15 amino acids. V trimming: 0 bases; J trimming: 7 bases; junction bases outside the gene matches: 2. Germline CDR1 MDHEN, CDR2 SYDVKM. The CDR3, as DNA: TGTGCCAGCAGTTTATGGACTAGCGGGGAGAATGAGCAGTTCTTC. Residues: CASSLWTSGENEQFF. Variable domain in full (rest from reference TRBV28 and TRBJ2-1): DVKVTQSSRYLVKRTGEKVFLECVQDMDHENMFWYRQDPGLGLRLIYFSYDVKMKEKGDIPEGYSVSREKKERFSLILESASTNQTSMYLCASSLWTSGENEQFFGPGTRLTVL.

The rearrangement uses TRBV20-1 and TRBJ1-6; D uncertain. The CDR3 totals 13 residues. CDR1 is DFQATT and CDR2 is SNEGSKA in the germline V gene (reference sequence). The V end was cut by 1 base, the J end by 8 bases, with 9 bases between. CDR3 sequence (DNA): TGCAGTGCTAGAGTTCAGTCTTATTCACCCCTCCACTTT. Protein: CSARVQSYSPLHF.

This clonotype was picked up many times. The chain has TRBV4-1 and TRBJ1-1; D is perhaps TRBD1 (6 bases). Germline CDR1 is MGHRA and CDR2 is YSYEKL. The CDR3 length is 15 residues. Trimming stripped 0 bases from V and 5 bases from J, with 13 bases between. The CDR3 sequence: CASSQDRGGRTEAFF. CDR3 DNA sequence: TGCGCCAGCAGCCAAGACAGAGGGGGGCGGACTGAAGCTTTCTTT.

This clonotype was seen only a few times. This chain links TRBV6-1 with TRBJ2-7; D could derive from TRBD1 or TRBD2 (6 bases each). CDR1 is MNHNS, CDR2 SASEGT, per germline. The V gene lost 8 bases and the J gene lost 2 bases, with 10 bases spanning the gap. The CDR3 covers 12 residues. For the CDR3, the DNA is TGTGCCAGCGGGGGGCGTCCCTACGAGCAGTACTTC. The encoded protein is CASGGRPYEQYF.

The rearrangement links TRBV27 to TRBJ2-4; tentative D call: TRBD2 (5 bases). Germline V gives CDR1 MNHEY, CDR2 SMNVEV (reference sequence). The CDR3 extends over 13 amino acids. V was cut by 4 bases and J by 6 bases, with 10 bases left in between. CDR3 region: CASSWTGRNIQYF. DNA for the CDR3: TGTGCCAGCAGTTGGACTGGCAGAAACATTCAGTACTTC.

This chain joins TRBV5-1 and TRBJ2-5; TRBD2 matches at 8 bases. V gave up 0 bases and J gave up 5 bases; unmatched junction bases: 6. Per germline, CDR1 SGHRS and CDR2 YFSETQ. This CDR3 is built from 15 residues. CDR3 loop: CASSLGAGVKETQYF. The DNA for the CDR3 is TGCGCCAGCAGCTTGGGAGCGGGAGTTAAGGAGACCCAGTACTTC.

The chain uses TRBV29-1 and TRBJ2-3; maybe TRBD2 (6 bases). This CDR3 region has 13 residues. Germline V lookup: CDR1 SQVTM, CDR2 ANQGSEA. The CDR3 DNA reads TGCACCACAGTAGGGGAGGATGGAGATACGCAGTATTTT. The encoded protein is CTTVGEDGDTQYF.

This clonotype was seen at least ten times. The rearrangement uses TRBV7-9 and TRBJ2-1, with 7 bases that match TRBD2. V dropped 3 bases and J dropped 10; count of bases not matched to a gene: 6. The germline V gene has CDR1 SEHNR and CDR2 FQNEAQ (reference sequence). This CDR3 comprises 13 residues. The CDR3 loop is CASSFAGLVEQFF. The CDR3 region has the DNA TGTGCCAGCAGCTTTGCCGGACTAGTCGAGCAGTTCTTC.

This clonotype was detected ten times or more. This sequence joins TRBV18 and TRBJ2-2; D remains unclear. The CDR3 has 15 amino acids. The germline V and J ends were trimmed by 5 bases and 0 bases, with 10 bases remaining between them. The germline gives CDR1 KGHSH, CDR2 LQKENI. In DNA, the CDR3 is TGTGCCAGCTCAAGGACGGGCCCGAACACCGGGGAGCTGTTTTTT. Translating it yields CASSRTGPNTGELFF.

This clonotype was seen many times. The chain has TRBV29-1 and TRBJ2-3; D remains ambiguous. Germline V lookup: CDR1 SQVTM, CDR2 ANQGSEA. This CDR3 spans 12 amino acids. Trimming shortened V by 7 bases and J by 5 bases, and 13 bases separated the two germline ends. The CDR3 is CSAVWSQDTQYF. The CDR3 DNA sequence: TGCAGCGCCGTGTGGAGTCAAGATACGCAGTATTTT.

This chain connects TRBV12-3 or TRBV12-4 to TRBJ2-7; the match to TRBD2 covers 9 bases. This CDR3 contains 14 residues. V dropped 6 bases and J dropped 4; count of bases not matched to a gene: 7. In DNA form, the CDR3 reads TGTGCCAGCAGGATTAGCGGGAGTACGTACGAGCAGTACTTC. Amino acids: CASRISGSTYEQYF.

V and J are TRBV28 and TRBJ2-1; TRBD2 agrees at 8 bases. The CDR3 has 14 residues. Germline V lookup: CDR1 MDHEN, CDR2 SYDVKM. Trimming removed 2 bases from V and 9 bases from J; junction bases left unmatched: 6. The CDR3 nucleotides read TGTGCCAGCAGTTTAGGGAGCGGGAGTAGTGAGCAGTTCTTC. It translates to CASSLGSGSSEQFF.

The V gene is TRBV4-1, the J gene TRBJ2-5; TRBD1 matches at 8 bases. CDR1 and CDR2 from the germline V gene are MGHRA and YSYEKL. Losses at the gene ends were 5 bases for V and 0 bases for J; bases not matched to a gene: 11. The CDR3 sequence is 17 residues long. The CDR3 here is CASSRLRDRSYQETQYF. CDR3 sequence (DNA): TGCGCCAGCAGCAGACTCCGGGACAGGAGTTACCAAGAGACCCAGTACTTC.

The CDR3 DNA is TGTGCCAGCAGTTACTCGAAGTTGGTAAGGGTACGCGAGCAGTACTTC. Protein product: CASSYSKLVRVREQYF. J is TRBJ2-7 and V is TRBV6-2 or TRBV6-3; no clear D gene. Trimming pared 0 bases from V and 6 bases from J, leaving 18 bases between. The CDR3 spans 16 residues. CDR1 MNHEY and CDR2 SVGEGT come from the germline V gene.

This clonotype has ten or more counts. The chain links TRBV29-1 to TRBJ2-1, with a tentative D call TRBD1 (7 bases). The V gene's germline CDR1 is SQVTM and CDR2 ANQGSEA. With 4 bases removed from V and 9 bases from J, the gap between germline ends came to 10 bases. This CDR3 region has 11 residues. The DNA of the CDR3 is TGCAGCGTTGCAGGGGGGCGTGAGCAGTTCTTC. This codes for CSVAGGREQFF.

This clonotype was seen at least ten times. The V gene is TRBV28, the J gene TRBJ1-6; TRBD1 is a possible D gene (5 bases). The CDR3 loop spans 12 amino acids. Germline lookup yields CDR1 MDHEN and CDR2 SYDVKM. Between the trimmed V and J ends, which lost 5 bases and 11 bases, there was a span of 10 bases. CDR3 protein: CASSLGQPPLHF. The CDR3 region has the DNA TGTGCCAGCAGTCTAGGACAACCACCCCTCCACTTT.

J is TRBJ1-2 and V is TRBV29-1; 8 bases are a match to TRBD1. This CDR3 contains 11 residues. From germline, CDR1 is SQVTM and CDR2 ANQGSEA. V was pared by 6 bases and J by 9 bases, with 6 bases of the junction left unmatched. CDR3 nucleotides: TGCAGCGTGGCCAACAGGGGGAGCTACACCTTC. This gives the protein CSVANRGSYTF.

Many counts were recorded for this clonotype. The rearrangement links TRBV29-1 to TRBJ2-7; possibly TRBD2 for D (5 bases). Germline values: CDR1 SQVTM, CDR2 ANQGSEA. Trimming shortened V by 6 bases and J by 5 bases, and 17 bases separated the two germline ends. CDR3 size: 13 residues. CDR3 sequence: CSVRSSGTHEQYF. The CDR3 DNA reads as TGCAGCGTCCGGAGTTCGGGAACCCACGAGCAGTACTTC.

This clonotype was seen only a few times. The chain links TRBV19 to TRBJ1-5; 12 positions match TRBD1. V was clipped by 9 bases and J by 6 bases; unmatched bases: 12. Per germline, CDR1 LNHDA and CDR2 SQIVND (reference sequence). There are 16 residues in the CDR3. The CDR3 spells CASHGLGQGAFQPQHF. The CDR3 coding sequence is TGTGCCAGCCATGGATTGGGACAGGGGGCTTTTCAGCCCCAGCATTTT.

This clonotype has at least ten counts. The V gene is TRBV7-2, the J gene TRBJ2-1; D gene uncertain. Per germline, CDR1 SGHTA and CDR2 FQGNSA. V shed 7 bases and J shed 7 bases, with 20 bases lying between them. The CDR3 extends over 15 amino acids. The CDR3 nucleotides are TGTGCCAGCACTTCTCCTTGGACGCATAGGAATGAGCAGTTCTTC. It codes for CASTSPWTHRNEQFF.

The V gene is TRBV30, the J gene TRBJ2-2, with a tentative D call TRBD1 (5 bases). The CDR3 is 14 residues long. V dropped 4 bases and J dropped 3 bases, with 12 bases sitting between them. Germline CDR1 and CDR2: GTSNPN and SVGIG (reference sequence). The DNA for the CDR3 is TGTGCCTGGAAAAAGGACACTTACACCGGGGAGCTGTTTTTT. This encodes CAWKKDTYTGELFF. Supplemented by reference TRBV30 and TRBJ2-2, the full variable domain reads SQTIHQWPATLVQPVGSPLSLECTVEGTSNPNLYWYRQAAGRGLQLLFYSVGIGQISSEVPQNLSASRPQDRQFILSSKKLLLSDSGFYLCAWKKDTYTGELFFGEGSRLTVL.

The table lists this clonotype with a few counts. The chain joins TRBV30 to TRBJ1-2; 10 bases match TRBD1. CDR1 and CDR2 from the germline V gene are GTSNPN and SVGIG (reference sequence). The CDR3 is 14 residues long. V lost 5 bases, J lost 4 bases, and 7 bases stayed unmatched. Here the CDR3 DNA reads TGTGCCTGGGCGACCGGGACAGGGGTCTATGGCTACACCTTC. Its translation: CAWATGTGVYGYTF.

This clonotype was observed many times. The chain employs TRBV3-1 and TRBJ2-6; D is uncertain. This CDR3 comprises 13 residues. V dropped 1 base and J dropped 3 bases, with 1 base sitting between them. CDR1 is LGHDT and CDR2 is YNNKEL in the germline V gene (reference sequence). For the CDR3, the DNA is TGTGCCAGCAGCCAAGGTGGGGCCAACGTCCTGACTTTC. Its translation: CASSQGGANVLTF.

Ten or more counts support this clonotype. This chain uses TRBV10-3 with TRBJ1-4, with D possibly being TRBD1 (5 bases). The V end was cut by 8 bases, the J end by 8 bases, with 15 bases between. Germline lookup yields CDR1 ENHRY and CDR2 SYGVKD. This CDR3 is 13 amino acids long. CDR3 in amino acids: CAIGAAGREKLFF. CDR3 bases: TGTGCCATCGGGGCCGCGGGACGGGAAAAACTGTTTTTT.

This rearrangement joins TRBV5-1 to TRBJ2-5, with 9 bases identical to TRBD2. Trimming at V came to 0 bases and at J to 5 bases, leaving 11 bases not matched to a gene. This CDR3 spans 17 amino acids. Germline values: CDR1 SGHRS, CDR2 YFSETQ. CDR3 region: CASSLDHSGSAIETQYF. CDR3 bases: TGCGCCAGCAGCTTGGACCATAGCGGGAGCGCCATCGAGACCCAGTACTTC.

The chain employs TRBV12-3 or TRBV12-4 and TRBJ2-7; 9 bases match TRBD2. V trimming: 6 bases; J trimming: 5 bases; junction bases outside the gene matches: 11. The CDR3 contains 15 residues. The CDR3 DNA sequence: TGTGCCAGCAGCAGGGTAGCTAGCGGGAATAACGAGCAGTACTTC. Amino acid sequence: CASSRVASGNNEQYF.